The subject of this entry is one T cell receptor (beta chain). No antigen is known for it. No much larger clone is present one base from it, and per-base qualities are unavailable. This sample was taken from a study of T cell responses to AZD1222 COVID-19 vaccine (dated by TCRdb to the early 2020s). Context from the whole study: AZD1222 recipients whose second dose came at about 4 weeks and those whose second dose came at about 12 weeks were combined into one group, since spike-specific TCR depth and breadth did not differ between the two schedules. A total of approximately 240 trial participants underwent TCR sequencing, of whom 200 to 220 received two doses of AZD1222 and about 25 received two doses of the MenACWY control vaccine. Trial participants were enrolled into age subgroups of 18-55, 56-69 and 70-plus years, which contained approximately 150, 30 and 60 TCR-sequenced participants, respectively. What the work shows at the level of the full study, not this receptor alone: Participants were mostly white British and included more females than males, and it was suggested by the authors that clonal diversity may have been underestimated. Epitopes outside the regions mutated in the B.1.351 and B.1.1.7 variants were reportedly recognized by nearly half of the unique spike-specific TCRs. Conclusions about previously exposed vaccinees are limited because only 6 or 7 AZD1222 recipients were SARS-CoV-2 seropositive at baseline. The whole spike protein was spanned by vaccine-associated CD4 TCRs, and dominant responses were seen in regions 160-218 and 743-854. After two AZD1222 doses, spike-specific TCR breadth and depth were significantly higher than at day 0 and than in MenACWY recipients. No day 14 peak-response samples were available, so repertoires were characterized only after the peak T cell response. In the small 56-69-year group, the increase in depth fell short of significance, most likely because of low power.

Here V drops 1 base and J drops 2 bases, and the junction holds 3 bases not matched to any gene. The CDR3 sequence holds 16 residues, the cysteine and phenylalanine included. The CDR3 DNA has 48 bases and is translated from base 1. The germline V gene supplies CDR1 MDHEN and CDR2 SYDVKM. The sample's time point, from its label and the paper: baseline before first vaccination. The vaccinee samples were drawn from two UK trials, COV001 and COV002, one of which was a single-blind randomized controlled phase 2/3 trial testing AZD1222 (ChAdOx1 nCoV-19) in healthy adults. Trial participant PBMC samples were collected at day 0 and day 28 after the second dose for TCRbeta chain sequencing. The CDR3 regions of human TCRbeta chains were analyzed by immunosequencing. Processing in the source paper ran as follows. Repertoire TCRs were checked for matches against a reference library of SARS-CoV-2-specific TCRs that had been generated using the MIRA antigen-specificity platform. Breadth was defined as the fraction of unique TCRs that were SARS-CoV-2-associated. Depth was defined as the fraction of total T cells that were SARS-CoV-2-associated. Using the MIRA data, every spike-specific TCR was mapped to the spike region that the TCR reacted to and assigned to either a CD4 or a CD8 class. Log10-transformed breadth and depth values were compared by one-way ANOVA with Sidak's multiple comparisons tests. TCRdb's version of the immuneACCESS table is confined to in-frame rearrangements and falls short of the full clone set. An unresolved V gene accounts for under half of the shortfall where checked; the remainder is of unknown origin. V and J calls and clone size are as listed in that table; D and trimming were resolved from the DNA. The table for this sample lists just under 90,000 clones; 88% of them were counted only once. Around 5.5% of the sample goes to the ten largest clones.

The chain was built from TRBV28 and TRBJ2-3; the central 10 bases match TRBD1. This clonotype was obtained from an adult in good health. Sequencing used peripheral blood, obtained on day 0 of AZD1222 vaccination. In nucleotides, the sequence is TGTGCCAGCAGTTTATTAGGGACAGGGGACACAGATACGCAGTATTTT. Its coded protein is CASSLLGTGDTDTQYF.